Shown below are 12 T cell receptor beta chains from a single sample sequenced in a study of blood T cell repertoires in COVID-19. Generated by immunoSEQ multiplex PCR, the TCRdb table keeps only in-frame clones and is missing some. The sample lists 200,000 to 250,000 clones, less than 90% occurring once. Sequenced sample: peripheral blood. These receptors all come from a woman of 80 years or more with active or convalescent COVID-19.

The gene calls are TRBV5-6 and TRBJ2-4; 8 bases agree with TRBD1. With 0 bases clipped from V and 2 bases from J, the junction kept 4 bases outside the gene matches. The V gene's germline CDR1 is SGHDT and CDR2 YYEEEE. This CDR3 region has 16 residues. The CDR3 DNA reads TGTGCCAGCAGCTTGGCACAGGGGGGTACCAAAAACATTCAGTACTTC. This codes for CASSLAQGGTKNIQYF. Full variable domain (outside the CDR3, taken from reference TRBV5-6 and TRBJ2-4): DAGVTQSPTHLIKTRGQQVTLRCSPKSGHDTVSWYQQALGQGPQFIFQYYEEEERQRGNFPDRFSGHQFPNYSSELNVNALLLGDSALYLCASSLAQGGTKNIQYFGAGTRLSVL.

CDR3 sequence reads: CASRLQQVATEAFF. CDR3 coding DNA: TGTGCCAGCAGACTCCAGCAGGTTGCCACTGAAGCTTTCTTT. The V call is TRBV7-2, the J call TRBJ1-1; no reliable D call. Germline CDR1 reads SGHTA; CDR2 reads FQGNSA. This CDR3 is 14 amino acids long. V lost 6 bases, J lost 4 bases, and 15 bases lay in between.

The DNA for the CDR3 is TGTGCCAGCAGCTTGCAAGAACGGTGGGTCGGGAACAATGAGCAGTTCTTC. Amino acid sequence: CASSLQERWVGNNEQFF. V usage is TRBV7-2 and J usage is TRBJ2-1, with a weak D call TRBD2 (5 bases). Germline values: CDR1 SGHTA, CDR2 FQGNSA. The V and J ends lost 3 bases and 5 bases respectively, with 20 bases between them. There are 17 residues in the CDR3.

This chain joins TRBV4-1 and TRBJ1-5, with a possible D match to TRBD1 (6 bases). Germline lookup yields CDR1 MGHRA and CDR2 YSYEKL. Between the trimmed V and J ends, which lost 1 base and 6 bases, there was a span of 13 bases. The CDR3 contains 15 residues. The CDR3 protein is CASSQARGSGQPQHF. CDR3 bases: TGCGCCAGCAGCCAAGCGAGGGGGTCAGGTCAGCCCCAGCATTTT.

The J gene is TRBJ2-7, the V gene TRBV19; D not resolved. Trimming took 5 bases from V and 1 from J, leaving 12 bases between them. The germline V gene encodes CDR1 LNHDA and CDR2 SQIVND (reference sequence). The CDR3 totals 14 residues. In nucleotides, the CDR3 is TGTGCCAGTAGTTGGGTAGGAGAGTCCTACGAGCAGTACTTC. This sequence encodes CASSWVGESYEQYF.

This chain links TRBV6-2 or TRBV6-3 with TRBJ1-5; no clear D. Trimming pared 2 bases from V and 2 bases from J, leaving 13 bases between. In germline, CDR1 is MNHEY, CDR2 SVGEGT. This CDR3 comprises 16 residues. The CDR3 region is CASSYPGRTGNQPQHF. The CDR3 DNA reads as TGTGCCAGCAGTTACCCCGGTCGTACAGGCAATCAGCCCCAGCATTTT.

The chain recombines TRBV19 with TRBJ1-5; D perhaps matches TRBD1 (6 bases). V was clipped by 5 bases and J by 2 bases, with 16 bases between them. CDR3 length: 16 residues. Germline CDR1 and CDR2: LNHDA and SQIVND (reference sequence). The CDR3 spells CASSPLGRGRNQPQHF. The CDR3 region has the DNA TGTGCCAGTAGTCCCCTGGGCAGGGGACGCAATCAGCCCCAGCATTTT.

Concerning this clone: The same CDR3 can be traced to other DNA sequences in this sample. The V call is TRBV7-9, the J call TRBJ1-3; D gene ambiguous. V lost 5 bases and J 4 bases, leaving 9 bases between the germline ends. The CDR3 is 13 amino acids. The germline V gene has CDR1 SEHNR and CDR2 FQNEAQ (reference sequence). CDR3 sequence (DNA): TGTGCCAGCAGCCTTTCGGGAGGAAACACCATATATTTT. Protein: CASSLSGGNTIYF.

This clone has more than one count but fewer than ten. This sequence joins TRBV5-8 and TRBJ1-4; TRBD1 is a possible D gene (5 bases). V was clipped by 4 bases and J by 6 bases, with 13 bases between them. Germline V gives CDR1 SGHTS, CDR2 YDEGEE. The CDR3 has 14 residues. This CDR3 is CASSRGSVHEKLFF. CDR3 sequence (DNA): TGTGCCAGCAGCCGGGGGTCCGTCCATGAAAAACTGTTTTTT.

The chain couples TRBV28 to TRBJ2-7; TRBD1 aligns across 8 bases. The CDR3 has 15 amino acids. V shed 5 bases, J shed 0 bases, and the junction held 6 bases outside the gene matches. The germline gives CDR1 MDHEN, CDR2 SYDVKM. As DNA, the CDR3 is TGTGCCAGCAGTGAGGGACAGGAGACCTCCTACGAGCAGTACTTC. It codes for CASSEGQETSYEQYF.

V and J are TRBV5-6 and TRBJ1-2; no definite D call. Germline CDR1 is SGHDT and CDR2 is YYEEEE. The CDR3 contains 18 residues. Trimming left V 3 bases short and J 1 base short, with 22 bases between. The CDR3 here is CASSSTMAPDKLNYGYTF. The CDR3 region has the DNA TGTGCCAGCAGCTCAACTATGGCACCCGATAAGCTTAACTATGGCTACACCTTC.

This chain joins TRBV29-1 and TRBJ2-1; D remains unclear. From germline, CDR1 is SQVTM and CDR2 ANQGSEA. V lost 6 bases and J lost 9, with 12 bases in between. This CDR3 spans 11 amino acids. The CDR3 nucleotides read TGCAGCGTCCGGCAGGTCAGTGAGCAGTTCTTC. Protein: CSVRQVSEQFF.